These T cell receptor beta chains were read from a single sample in a study of T cell responses to AZD1222 COVID-19 vaccine. The data were produced by immunoSEQ multiplex PCR, yet TCRdb's version contains in-frame clones alone and is incomplete. The repertoire holds over 150,000 clones, with around nine tenths as singletons. Sample: peripheral blood, taken on day 0 of AZD1222 vaccination. The receptors originated from an adult in good health. Each CDR3 is given with its conserved first and last residue. A D gene is named only where the DNA matches it firmly. Clone size is given for some rows only: seen once, a few or many times, or a class if the clone is expanded.

size,D,V,J,DNA,CDR3
-,-,TRBV5-1,TRBJ1-6,TGCGCCAGCAGCTTCCGGGCAAGCTCCTATAATTCACCCCTCCACTTT,CASSFRASSYNSPLHF
-,-,TRBV5-1,TRBJ1-2,TGCGCCAGCAGGGGGGCTTCCGTGAATGGCTACACCTTC,CASRGASVNGYTF
-,TRBD1,TRBV9,TRBJ1-6,TGTGCCAGCAGCGTAGCTCTGGACAGGGGTAATTCACCCCTCCACTTT,CASSVALDRGNSPLHF
-,TRBD2,TRBV12-3/TRBV12-4,TRBJ2-5,TGTGCCAGCAGACCTGGACTAGCGGGGCAATACTTC,CASRPGLAGQYF
-,-,TRBV6-6,TRBJ1-5,TGTGCCAGCACCGACCGGGGGCTTGATAGCAATCAGCCCCAGCATTTT,CASTDRGLDSNQPQHF
-,-,TRBV4-1,TRBJ1-5,TGCGCCAGCAGCCAAGAGGCACCGAAATATAGCAATCAGCCCCAGCATTTT,CASSQEAPKYSNQPQHF
-,-,TRBV2,TRBJ2-7,TGTGCCAGCAGTGAAGTGGCCGTTTCCTACGAGCAGTACTTC,CASSEVAVSYEQYF
-,-,TRBV27,TRBJ1-5,TGTGCCAGCAGATATCAGGGTAACAATCAGCCCCAGCATTTT,CASRYQGNNQPQHF
-,-,TRBV11-2,TRBJ1-2,TGTGCCAGCAGCTTAGCGGGGGGGCGCGATGGCTACACCTTC,CASSLAGGRDGYTF
once,-,TRBV7-3,TRBJ1-1,TGTGCCAGCAGCTTCGGCATGAACACTGAAGCTTTCTTT,CASSFGMNTEAFF
-,-,TRBV5-6,TRBJ2-7,TGTGCCAGCAGCTTCCCAGGATGGGCGGACGAGCAGTACTTC,CASSFPGWADEQYF
-,-,TRBV23-1,TRBJ1-3,TGCGCCAGCAGTCCCAGAGACAGAGACTCTGGAAACACCATATATTTT,CASSPRDRDSGNTIYF
-,-,TRBV6-5,TRBJ1-3,TGTGCCAGCAGTAGGGCTGACACCATATATTTT,CASSRADTIYF
-,-,TRBV3-1/TRBV3-2,TRBJ1-5,TGTGCCAGCAGCAAGGGGAAGGGCAATCAGCCCCAGCATTTT,CASSKGKGNQPQHF
-,-,TRBV20-1,TRBJ2-3,TGCAGTGCTAGTGGGGGCGGGAGTATCTCAGATACGCAGTATTTT,CSASGGGSISDTQYF
once,TRBD1,TRBV14,TRBJ2-5,TGTGCCAGCAGCTTCTATCGTGGGGCGACAGGGGCCGGGGAGACCCAGTACTTC,CASSFYRGATGAGETQYF
-,-,TRBV28,TRBJ1-3,TGTGCCAGCACCACCCTCCGAAGGTCTGGAAACACCATATATTTT,CASTTLRRSGNTIYF
-,-,TRBV3-1/TRBV3-2,TRBJ1-5,TGTGCCAGCAGCCAACAGGGTATCGGGAGCAATCAGCCCCAGCATTTT,CASSQQGIGSNQPQHF
-,-,TRBV11-2,TRBJ2-7,TGTGCCAGCGGCTTTTCCCAAGGACCCTACGAGCAGTACTTC,CASGFSQGPYEQYF
-,TRBD1,TRBV14,TRBJ2-1,TGTGCCAGCAGCCTGCGGACAGGGGGCATTGAGCAGTTCTTC,CASSLRTGGIEQFF
-,TRBD2,TRBV11-3,TRBJ2-1,TGTGCCAGCAGACGAATAGGGAGCGGGAGCGGGAATGAGCAGTTCTTC,CASRRIGSGSGNEQFF
-,-,TRBV19,TRBJ1-2,TGTGCCAGTAGTCGAGACAGATCTTCTAACTATGGCTACACCTTC,CASSRDRSSNYGYTF
once,TRBD1,TRBV28,TRBJ1-2,TGTGCCATCGACCCTTCAGACAGGGCAGGGGCCTATGGAAGAGCCTTC,CAIDPSDRAGAYGRAF
-,-,TRBV9,TRBJ1-1,TGTGCCAGCAGCGGCCGGGACTCGAACACTGAAGCTTTCTTT,CASSGRDSNTEAFF
-,TRBD1,TRBV6-5,TRBJ2-1,TGTGCCAGCAGCCCCTCTCTTGGACAGGGCAATGAGCAGTTCTTC,CASSPSLGQGNEQFF
-,TRBD1,TRBV18,TRBJ2-1,TGTGCCAGCTCACCGTTACAGGGGGCGCGGAATGAGCAGTTCTTC,CASSPLQGARNEQFF
-,-,TRBV7-3,TRBJ2-6,TGTGCCAGCAGCCTATCCCCCTCTGGGGCCAACGTCCTGACTTTC,CASSLSPSGANVLTF
-,-,TRBV6-6,TRBJ1-2,TGTGCCAGCAGTACCGGGGAGGGGGGCTATGGCTACACCTTC,CASSTGEGGYGYTF
-,-,TRBV4-3,TRBJ2-7,TGCGCCAGCAGCCAAGTTCTAGGGCAGGGCGGTCGCTACGAGCAGTACTTC,CASSQVLGQGGRYEQYF
-,-,TRBV19,TRBJ2-2,TGTGCCAGTAGTATATCGGGCCCCGAGACCGGGGAGCTGTTTTTT,CASSISGPETGELFF
-,-,TRBV7-2,TRBJ1-6,TGTGCCAGCAGCTTGACAGGTTCCGGACTGCTTCGGTCACCCCTCCACTTT,CASSLTGSGLLRSPLHF
-,-,TRBV15,TRBJ1-1,TGTGCCACCAGCGGCCGGACGGGCAACACTGAAGCTTTCTTT,CATSGRTGNTEAFF
-,TRBD1,TRBV19,TRBJ1-2,TGTGCCAGTAGTCCCCAGCCACTGGGACAGGTTGGGACCTATGGCTACACCTTC,CASSPQPLGQVGTYGYTF
once,-,TRBV5-1,TRBJ1-1,TGCGCCAGCAGCATCAGGGAGGGTGAAGCTTTCTTT,CASSIREGEAFF
-,-,TRBV7-3,TRBJ1-1,TGTGCCAGCAGCCCCGGACGCAACACTGAAGCTTTCTTT,CASSPGRNTEAFF
-,TRBD1,TRBV30,TRBJ1-5,TGTGCCTGGAGTCCATGGGACAGCGGCAATCAGCCCCAGCATTTT,CAWSPWDSGNQPQHF
-,-,TRBV28,TRBJ1-4,TGTGCCAGCAGTTCGTCCTCCACAGGGCTGGAAAAACTGTTTTTT,CASSSSSTGLEKLFF
once,-,TRBV11-2,TRBJ2-7,TGTGCCAGCAGCTTTGGTACTCCCGCGAGCTCCTACGAGCAGTACTTC,CASSFGTPASSYEQYF
-,-,TRBV7-3,TRBJ1-1,TGTGCCAGCAGCTCAGAACCTGAAACGGGAGCTTTCTTT,CASSSEPETGAFF
-,-,TRBV10-1,TRBJ1-2,TGCGCCAGCATCAGTGGTGGCTACACCTTC,CASISGGYTF
-,-,TRBV9,TRBJ1-2,TGTGCCAGCAGCGTAGAGAGACCAGCTGCTGGGGGCTATGGCTACACCTTC,CASSVERPAAGGYGYTF
few,-,TRBV12-3/TRBV12-4,TRBJ1-2,TGTGCCAGCAGACTGGACGGCAGAGGCTACACCTTC,CASRLDGRGYTF
-,-,TRBV30,TRBJ1-3,TGTGCCTGGAGTCGCGGGGCCCCTGGAAACACCATATATTTT,CAWSRGAPGNTIYF
-,TRBD2,TRBV2,TRBJ2-5,TGTGCCAGCTTGACTAGCGCCGAGACCCAGTACTTC,CASLTSAETQYF
-,-,TRBV10-1,TRBJ2-7,TGCGCCAGTCGCCGGGAGCAGGTCTACGAGCAGTACTTC,CASRREQVYEQYF
-,-,TRBV28,TRBJ2-1,TGTGCCAGCAGAACTAACTACAATGAGCAGTTCTTC,CASRTNYNEQFF
-,-,TRBV7-9,TRBJ2-5,TGTGCCAGCAGCCCAAGTAGGGTAGGCCAAGAGACCCAGTACTTC,CASSPSRVGQETQYF
-,-,TRBV18,TRBJ2-5,TGTGCCAGCTCACCAACGGTAGGACAAGAGACCCAGTACTTC,CASSPTVGQETQYF
-,TRBD1,TRBV15,TRBJ1-2,TGTGCCACCGGACAGGGAATTTCCGACTATGGCTACACCTTC,CATGQGISDYGYTF
-,-,TRBV28,TRBJ1-1,TGTGCCAGCCAAAGGAGAGGTAAGACTGAAGCTTTCTTT,CASQRRGKTEAFF
-,-,TRBV24-1,TRBJ1-5,TGTGCCACCAGTGCGGGAGGGTGGTATCAGCCCCAGCATTTT,CATSAGGWYQPQHF
-,-,TRBV5-1,TRBJ1-5,TGCGCCAGCAGCTTGGGGGTTGGTAGCAATCAGCCCCAGCATTTT,CASSLGVGSNQPQHF
-,-,TRBV5-1,TRBJ2-1,TGCGCCAGCAGCTTGGAGCGGAGAACCTACAATGAGCAGTTCTTC,CASSLERRTYNEQFF
-,-,TRBV5-1,TRBJ2-3,TGCGCCAGCAGACTAGGGGTTGATTCGGCCCCGAGAGAGACAGATACGCAGTATTTT,CASRLGVDSAPRETDTQYF
-,TRBD1,TRBV25-1,TRBJ1-2,TGTGCCAGCAGTGAATACGGGGACAGGGGACAAGGCTACACCTTC,CASSEYGDRGQGYTF
-,-,TRBV7-2,TRBJ2-2,TGTGCCAGCAGCTTAGTGGCGGTCCTGGGCGGGGAGCTGTTTTTT,CASSLVAVLGGELFF
-,-,TRBV18,TRBJ2-2,TGTGCCAGCTCAAATCAACAGGGCGCGAACACCGGGGAGCTGTTTTTT,CASSNQQGANTGELFF
-,TRBD2,TRBV9,TRBJ2-3,TGTGCCAGCAGCTACTCCAGCGGGAGAACAGATACGCAGTATTTT,CASSYSSGRTDTQYF
-,-,TRBV7-2,TRBJ1-4,TGTGCCAGCAGCCCGAGAGGTGCAGGTGGCGAAAAACTGTTTTTT,CASSPRGAGGEKLFF